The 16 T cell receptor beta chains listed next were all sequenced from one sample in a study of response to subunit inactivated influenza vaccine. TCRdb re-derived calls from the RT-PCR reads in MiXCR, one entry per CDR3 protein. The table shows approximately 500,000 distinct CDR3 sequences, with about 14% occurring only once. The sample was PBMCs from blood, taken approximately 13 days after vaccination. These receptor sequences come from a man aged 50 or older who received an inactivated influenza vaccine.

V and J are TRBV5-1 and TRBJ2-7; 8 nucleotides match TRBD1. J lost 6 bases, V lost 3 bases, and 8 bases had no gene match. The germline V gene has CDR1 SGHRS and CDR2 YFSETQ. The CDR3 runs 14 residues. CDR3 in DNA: TGCGCCAGCAGCTGGCCGGGACAGGTCGCCGAGCAGTACTTC. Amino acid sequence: CASSWPGQVAEQYF.

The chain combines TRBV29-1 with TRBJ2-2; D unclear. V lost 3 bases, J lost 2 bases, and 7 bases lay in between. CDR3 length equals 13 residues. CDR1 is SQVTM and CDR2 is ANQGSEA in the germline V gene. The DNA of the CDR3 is TGCAGCGTTGACGGCGGAAACACCGGGGAGCTGTTTTTT. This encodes CSVDGGNTGELFF.

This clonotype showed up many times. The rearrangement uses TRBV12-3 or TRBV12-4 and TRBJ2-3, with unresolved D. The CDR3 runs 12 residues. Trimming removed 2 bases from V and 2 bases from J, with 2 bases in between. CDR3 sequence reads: CASSLITDTQYF. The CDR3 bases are TGTGCCAGCAGTTTAATCACAGATACGCAGTATTTT.

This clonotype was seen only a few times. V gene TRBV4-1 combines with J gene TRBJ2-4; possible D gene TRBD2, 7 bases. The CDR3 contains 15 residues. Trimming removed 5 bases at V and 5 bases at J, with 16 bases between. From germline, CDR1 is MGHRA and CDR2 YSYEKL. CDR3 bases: TGCGCCAGCAGCTGGGGGGGAGGGGGGCAAAACATTCAGTACTTC. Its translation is CASSWGGGGQNIQYF.

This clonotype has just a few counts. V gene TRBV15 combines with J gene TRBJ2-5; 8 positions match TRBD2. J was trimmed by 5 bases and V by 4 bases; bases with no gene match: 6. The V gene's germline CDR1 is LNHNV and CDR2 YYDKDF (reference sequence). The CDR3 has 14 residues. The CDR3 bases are TGTGCCACCAGCACTCGGGGGGGCGGGGAGACCCAGTACTTC. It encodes CATSTRGGGETQYF.

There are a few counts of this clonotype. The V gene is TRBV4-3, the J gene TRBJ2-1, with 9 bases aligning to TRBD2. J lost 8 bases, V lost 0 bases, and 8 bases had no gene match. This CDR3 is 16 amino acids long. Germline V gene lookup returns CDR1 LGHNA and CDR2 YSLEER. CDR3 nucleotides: TGCGCCAGCAGCCAAGATCTCGCGGGAGGGCCCTATGAGCAGTTCTTC. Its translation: CASSQDLAGGPYEQFF.

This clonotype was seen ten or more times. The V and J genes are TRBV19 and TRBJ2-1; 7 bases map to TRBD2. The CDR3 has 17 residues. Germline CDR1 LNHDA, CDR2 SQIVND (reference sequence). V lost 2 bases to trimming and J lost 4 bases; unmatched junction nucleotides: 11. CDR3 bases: TGTGCCAGTAGTATAAGGTCCGGACTAGGACCTTACAATGAGCAGTTCTTC. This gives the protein CASSIRSGLGPYNEQFF.

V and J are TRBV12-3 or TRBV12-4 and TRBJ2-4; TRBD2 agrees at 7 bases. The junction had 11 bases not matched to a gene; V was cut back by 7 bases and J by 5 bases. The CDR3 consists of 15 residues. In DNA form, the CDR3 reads TGTGCCAGCACCTTGCAGCGGGGTACAGAAAACATTCAGTACTTC. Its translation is CASTLQRGTENIQYF.

The CDR3: CASSRPLAHDSYEQYF. CDR3 in DNA: TGCGCCAGCTCCCGACCCCTAGCGCATGACTCCTACGAGCAGTACTTC. V is TRBV5-1 and J is TRBJ2-7; D is perhaps TRBD2 (6 bases). Germline V lookup: CDR1 SGHRS, CDR2 YFSETQ. The CDR3 is made up of 16 amino acids. V was trimmed by 7 bases and J by 0 bases, leaving 20 bases between them.

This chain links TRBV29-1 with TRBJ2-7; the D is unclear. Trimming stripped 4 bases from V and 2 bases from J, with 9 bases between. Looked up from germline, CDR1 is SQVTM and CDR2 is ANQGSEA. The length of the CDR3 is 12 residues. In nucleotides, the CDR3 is TGCAGCGTTGTTGGCCAGACCTACGAGCAGTACTTC. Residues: CSVVGQTYEQYF.

CDR3 sequence: CASSPHRDPGYEQYF. As DNA, the CDR3 is TGTGCCAGCAGTCCTCACCGTGACCCAGGCTACGAGCAGTACTTC. This chain links TRBV6-2 or TRBV6-3 with TRBJ2-7; D call uncertain. The CDR3 has 15 residues. The V gene's germline CDR1 is MNHEY and CDR2 SVGEGT. V was shortened by 5 bases and J by 3 bases, with 17 bases between the two germline ends.

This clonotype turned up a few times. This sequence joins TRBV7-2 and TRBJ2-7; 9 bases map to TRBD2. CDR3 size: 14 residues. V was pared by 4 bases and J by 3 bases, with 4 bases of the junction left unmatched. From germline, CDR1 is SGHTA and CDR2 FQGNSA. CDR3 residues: CASSSGLAIYEQYF. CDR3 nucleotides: TGTGCCAGCAGCTCGGGACTAGCTATCTACGAGCAGTACTTC.

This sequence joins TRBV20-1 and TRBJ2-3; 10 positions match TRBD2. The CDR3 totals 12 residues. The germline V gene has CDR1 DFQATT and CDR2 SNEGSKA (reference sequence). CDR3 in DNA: TGCAGGGTAGCGGGAGGTATAGATACGCAGTATTTT. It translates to CRVAGGIDTQYF.

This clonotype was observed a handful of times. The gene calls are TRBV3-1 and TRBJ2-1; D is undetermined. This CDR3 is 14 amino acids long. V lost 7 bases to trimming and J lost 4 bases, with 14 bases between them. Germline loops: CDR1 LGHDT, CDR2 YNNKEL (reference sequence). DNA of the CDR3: TGTGCCAGCAACGAGAGGTCAGCTTACAATGAGCAGTTCTTC. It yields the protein CASNERSAYNEQFF.

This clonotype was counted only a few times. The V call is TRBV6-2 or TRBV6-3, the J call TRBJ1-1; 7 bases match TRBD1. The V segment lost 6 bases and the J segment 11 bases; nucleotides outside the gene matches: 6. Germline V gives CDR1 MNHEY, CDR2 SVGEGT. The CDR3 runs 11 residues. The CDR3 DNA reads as TGTGCCAGCAGCTTCACAGGGGAGGCTTTCTTT. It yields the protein CASSFTGEAFF.

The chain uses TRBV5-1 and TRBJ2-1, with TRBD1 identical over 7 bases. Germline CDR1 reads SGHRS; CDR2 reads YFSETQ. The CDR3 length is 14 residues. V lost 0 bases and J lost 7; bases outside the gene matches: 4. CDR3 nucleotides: TGCGCCAGCAGCTTGGGACAGGGTAGTAATGAGCAGTTCTTC. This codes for CASSLGQGSNEQFF.